Each of the 27 T cell receptor beta chains below was sequenced from the same sample in a study of blood T cells in healthy people across ages. Sample-barcoded 5' priming and a J-beta primer mix drove a second PCR of roughly 7 to 11 cycles. Using its own MiXCR run on the 5' RACE reads, TCRdb lists one record per CDR3 protein. The table has over 500,000 distinct CDR3 sequences, roughly half seen once; the top ten hold less than 15%. Sequenced input: blood. The receptors come from a woman older than 75 in good health.

The chain uses TRBV6-6 and TRBJ2-1; 13 bases match TRBD2. Losses at the gene ends were 7 bases for V and 6 bases for J; bases not matched to a gene: 3. Germline V gene lookup returns CDR1 MNHNY and CDR2 SVGAGI (reference sequence). This CDR3 spans 14 amino acids. CDR3 in DNA: TGTGCCAGCACCAGGACTAGCGGGGGCAATGAGCAGTTCTTC. Translating gives CASTRTSGGNEQFF.

V is TRBV2 and J is TRBJ2-4; a possible D gene is TRBD1 (6 bases). The CDR3 is 13 residues long. Germline assignment: CDR1 SNHLY and CDR2 FYNNEI. The V and J ends lost 4 bases and 3 bases respectively, with 7 bases between them. CDR3 loop: CASSGGHKNIQYF. The CDR3 nucleotides read TGTGCCAGCAGTGGGGGGCACAAAAACATTCAGTACTTC.

This sequence joins TRBV20-1 and TRBJ2-1; D may correspond to TRBD1 or TRBD2 (7 bases each). The CDR3 covers 15 residues. Germline CDR1 DFQATT, CDR2 SNEGSKA (reference sequence). With 8 bases removed from V and 10 bases from J, the gap between germline ends came to 27 bases. CDR3 nucleotide sequence: TGCAGTACCAGGGGGGAGCTAGCGGTCTCCTACGAGCAGTTCTTC. Translation: CSTRGELAVSYEQFF.

The CDR3 protein is CASSGYENYTF. Here the CDR3 DNA reads TGTGCCAGCAGCGGATACGAGAACTACACCTTC. The V and J genes are TRBV9 and TRBJ1-2; D not certain. CDR3 length equals 11 residues. V lost 3 bases, J lost 10 bases, and 10 bases lay in between. Germline V gene sequence: CDR1 SGDLS, CDR2 YYNGEE. The full variable domain, completed using reference TRBV9 and TRBJ1-2, is DSGVTQTPKHLITATGQRVTLRCSPRSGDLSVYWYQQSLDQGLQFLIQYYNGEERAKGNILERFSAQQFPDLHSELNLSSLELGDSALYFCASSGYENYTFGSGTRLTVV.

The chain has TRBV25-1 and TRBJ1-4; D remains ambiguous. The CDR3 contains 13 residues. The V end was cut by 7 bases, the J end by 8 bases, with 14 bases between. Germline-derived CDR1 and CDR2 are MGHDK and SYGVNS. CDR3 sequence reads: CASKNPTLEKLFF. DNA of the CDR3: TGTGCCAGCAAAAATCCGACCTTGGAAAAACTGTTTTTT.

This clonotype was recorded only once. A much larger clone sits a single nucleotide away, making a read error possible. The rearrangement links TRBV7-2 to TRBJ1-4; 8 bases agree with TRBD1. Germline V gives CDR1 SGHTA, CDR2 FQGNSA. The CDR3 loop spans 15 amino acids. The CDR3 sequence is CASSIQGAPNGKLFF. For the CDR3, the DNA is TGTGCCAGCAGCATCCAGGGGGCGCCTAATGGAAAACTGTTTTTT. The variable domain in full, completed from reference TRBV7-2 and TRBJ1-4, reads GAGVSQSPSNKVTEKGKDVELRCDPISGHTALYWYRQSLGQGLEFLIYFQGNSAPDKSGLPSDRFSAERTGGSVSTLTIQRTQQEDSAVYLCASSIQGAPNGKLFFGSGTQLSVL.

The chain links TRBV5-1 to TRBJ2-1; D possibly corresponds to TRBD1 (5 bases). Germline V CDR1 and CDR2: SGHRS, YFSETQ. The CDR3 consists of 17 residues. V was shortened by 0 bases and J by 1 base, with 14 bases between the two germline ends. The DNA of the CDR3 is TGCGCCAGCAGCTTGGTTGGGGTCCCAGGGTCCTACAATGAGCAGTTCTTC. It yields the protein CASSLVGVPGSYNEQFF. The variable domain in full, with the rest retrieved from reference TRBV5-1 and TRBJ2-1, is KAGVTQTPRYLIKTRGQQVTLSCSPISGHRSVSWYQQTPGQGLQFLFEYFSETQRNKGNFPGRFSGRQFSNSRSEMNVSTLELGDSALYLCASSLVGVPGSYNEQFFGPGTRLTVL.

The CDR3 nucleotides are TGCGCCAGCAGCGATATGGGCGGAGACAATGAGCAGTTCTTC. Protein sequence: CASSDMGGDNEQFF. The chain recombines TRBV5-1 with TRBJ2-1; D uncertain. The V gene's germline CDR1 is SGHRS and CDR2 YFSETQ. V dropped 4 bases and J dropped 5 bases, with 13 bases sitting between them. There are 14 residues in the CDR3.

V usage is TRBV2 and J usage is TRBJ2-3, with unresolved D. Trimming stripped 7 bases from V and 6 bases from J, with 11 bases between. The germline V gene encodes CDR1 SNHLY and CDR2 FYNNEI. The CDR3 covers 12 residues. CDR3 loop: CASTYSEDTQYF. The CDR3 DNA follows: TGTGCCAGCACGTACTCTGAGGATACGCAGTATTTT. Together with reference TRBV2 and TRBJ2-3, the CDR3 gives the full variable domain: EPEVTQTPSHQVTQMGQEVILRCVPISNHLYFYWYRQILGQKVEFLVSFYNNEISEKSEIFDDQFSVERPDGSNFTLKIRSTKLEDSAMYFCASTYSEDTQYFGPGTRLTVL.

The rearrangement uses TRBV5-1 and TRBJ2-1; 7 nucleotides align to TRBD2. After removal of 7 bases from V and 6 bases from J, the junction contained 13 bases not matched to a gene. The CDR3 loop spans 15 amino acids. The germline V gene has CDR1 SGHRS and CDR2 YFSETQ. CDR3 in amino acids: CASREAGDTTNEQFF. CDR3 nucleotides: TGCGCCAGCCGGGAGGCGGGAGATACTACCAATGAGCAGTTCTTC.

V is TRBV9 and J is TRBJ2-3; D is uncertain. Trimming left V 0 bases short and J 2 bases short, with 7 bases between. The germline CDR1 and CDR2 sequences are SGDLS and YYNGEE. The CDR3 extends over 14 amino acids. The CDR3 reads CASSVEPLTDTQYF. For the CDR3, the DNA is TGTGCCAGCAGCGTAGAGCCCCTCACAGATACGCAGTATTTT.

This rearrangement joins TRBV5-1 to TRBJ1-1; D not resolved. V was pared by 4 bases and J by 4 bases, with 17 bases between. Germline CDR1 SGHRS, CDR2 YFSETQ. CDR3 length equals 15 residues. In DNA form, the CDR3 reads TGCGCCAGCAGCCCGCCCGGCGCTTTGAGCACTGAAGCTTTCTTT. This codes for CASSPPGALSTEAFF.

The rearrangement uses TRBV12-3 or TRBV12-4 and TRBJ2-7; D gene ambiguous. The DNA matches TRBJ2-5 better at its end, which makes the J call doubtful. The CDR3 contains 12 residues. The CDR3 reads CASSLARKTQYF. The CDR3 DNA sequence: TGTGCCAGCAGTTTAGCCCGGAAGACCCAGTACTTC.

This clonotype was observed at least ten times. The genes are TRBV27 and TRBJ2-3; 13 nucleotides line up with TRBD2. Germline lookup yields CDR1 MNHEY and CDR2 SMNVEV (reference sequence). This CDR3 contains 13 residues. V shed 9 bases and J 6 bases; nucleotides not matched to a gene: 3. CDR3 sequence (DNA): TGTGCCAGTCGGACTAGCGGGAGCGATACGCAGTATTTT. Encoded protein: CASRTSGSDTQYF.

Concerning this clonotype: The junction and the germline gene differ at one end; a read error may be behind it. The chain carries TRBV7-9 and TRBJ1-1; possibly TRBD1 for D (6 bases). This CDR3 has 18 residues. The V gene's germline CDR1 is SEHNR and CDR2 FQNEAQ (reference sequence). The CDR3: CASSEPGDTWRESVEVFF. In DNA, the CDR3 is TGTGCCAGCAGCGAGCCGGGGGACACGTGGAGAGAGTCCGTTGAAGTTTTCTTT.

On this clonotype itself: With a much larger clone just one base away, this may be a read error. This chain uses TRBV20-1 with TRBJ2-3, with 10 bases matching TRBD2. Looked up from germline, CDR1 is DFQATT and CDR2 is SNEGSKA (reference sequence). This CDR3 is 13 amino acids long. The CDR3 here is CNAGSGGMDTQYF. The CDR3 DNA reads as TGCAATGCTGGTAGCGGGGGGATGGATACGCAGTATTTT.

As for this clonotype: This may be a read error, as it is one base from a much larger clone. The V and J genes are TRBV9 and TRBJ2-1; D remains unclear. The CDR3 is made up of 14 amino acids. The germline V and J ends were trimmed by 4 bases and 4 bases, with 12 bases remaining between them. Germline values: CDR1 SGDLS, CDR2 YYNGEE. CDR3 region: CASSFADGYNEQFF. CDR3 nucleotide sequence: TGTGCCAGCAGCTTCGCGGACGGTTACAATGAGCAGTTCTTC.

This clonotype appeared many times. This chain links TRBV28 with TRBJ2-3; D gene unclear. This CDR3 is built from 14 residues. Trimming cost V 7 bases and J 7 bases, with 18 bases left between them. Germline CDR1 and CDR2: MDHEN and SYDVKM. CDR3 protein: CASTSGLRAYTQYF. The CDR3 nucleotides are TGTGCCAGCACCTCGGGCCTCCGAGCGTATACGCAGTATTTT.

The CDR3 protein is CASSLVAEGHYEQYF. In DNA form, the CDR3 reads TGTGCCAGCAGCTTAGTTGCGGAAGGGCATTACGAGCAGTACTTC. This rearrangement joins TRBV7-2 to TRBJ2-7, with unresolved D. This CDR3 has 15 amino acids. Trimming shortened V by 1 base and J by 4 bases, and 14 bases separated the two germline ends. Germline loops: CDR1 SGHTA, CDR2 FQGNSA.

This clonotype was seen ten or more times. This rearrangement joins TRBV7-9 to TRBJ2-7; the match to TRBD1 covers 7 bases. Germline CDR1 SEHNR, CDR2 FQNEAQ (reference sequence). The CDR3 spans 16 residues. V was pared by 5 bases and J by 5 bases, with 15 bases of the junction left unmatched. The CDR3 sequence: CASSKPGDSWSHEQYF. The DNA of the CDR3 is TGTGCCAGCAGCAAACCCGGGGACAGCTGGTCCCACGAGCAGTACTTC.

The chain employs TRBV29-1 and TRBJ1-1, with unresolved D. The CDR3 runs to 12 residues. V lost 6 bases to trimming and J lost 1 base, with 9 bases between them. CDR1 and CDR2 (germline): SQVTM, ANQGSEA. CDR3 loop: CSVSDGNTEAFF. The CDR3 coding sequence is TGCAGCGTATCCGACGGGAACACTGAAGCTTTCTTT.

This chain connects TRBV13 to TRBJ2-3, with TRBD1 matching 10 bases. V was clipped by 4 bases and J by 5 bases; unmatched bases: 6. The germline CDR1 and CDR2 sequences are PRHDT and FYEKMQ (reference sequence). This CDR3 comprises 15 residues. The CDR3 protein is CASSSRTGGRDTQYF. In nucleotides, the CDR3 is TGTGCCAGCAGCTCCAGGACAGGGGGAAGAGATACGCAGTATTTT. The full variable domain, its missing parts supplied by reference TRBV13 and TRBJ2-3, is AAGVIQSPRHLIKEKRETATLKCYPIPRHDTVYWYQQGPGQDPQFLISFYEKMQSDKGSIPDRFSAQQFSDYHSELNMSSLELGDSALYFCASSSRTGGRDTQYFGPGTRLTVL.

In this sample, this clonotype turned up a few times. The J gene is TRBJ2-1, the V gene TRBV6-1, with a tentative D call TRBD1 (6 bases). Trimming cost V 4 bases and J 8 bases, with 15 bases left between them. The CDR3 is made up of 14 amino acids. Germline-derived CDR1 and CDR2 are MNHNS and SASEGT. The CDR3 spells CASSVGFGGHEQFF. The DNA for the CDR3 is TGTGCCAGCAGTGTGGGGTTTGGGGGCCATGAGCAGTTCTTC.

This clonotype occurred many times. Since a much larger clone is just one base distant, this may be a read error. The rearrangement joins TRBV3-1 to TRBJ2-5; tentative D call: TRBD1 (6 bases). V lost 3 bases to trimming and J lost 11 bases, with 19 bases between them. CDR1 and CDR2 (germline): LGHDT, YNNKEL (reference sequence). CDR3 length equals 14 residues. CDR3 in DNA: TGTGCCAGCAGCCATAATGTCGGGGACAATGAGCAGTACTTC. This sequence encodes CASSHNVGDNEQYF.

The rearrangement joins TRBV18 to TRBJ2-3; TRBD1 might be the D (6 bases). The V end was cut by 3 bases, the J end by 8 bases, with 21 bases between. Germline V lookup: CDR1 KGHSH, CDR2 LQKENI. This CDR3 comprises 16 residues. CDR3 amino acids: CASSPSDRYTAGTQYF. DNA for the CDR3: TGTGCCAGCTCACCCTCTGACAGGTATACCGCAGGTACGCAGTATTTT.

Comments on this clonotype: A much larger clone differs from this one at a single base, so this may be a read error. The genes are TRBV28 and TRBJ2-7; TRBD1 aligns across 7 bases. The CDR3 consists of 13 residues. The V gene's germline CDR1 is MDHEN and CDR2 SYDVKM. The CDR3, as DNA: TGTGCCAGCAATTTACCCGACAGGGTCTGGCAGTACTTC. Translated, it gives CASNLPDRVWQYF.

This chain uses TRBV30 with TRBJ1-2; D uncertain. Germline V lookup: CDR1 GTSNPN, CDR2 SVGIG (reference sequence). The CDR3 sequence is 14 residues long. V was clipped by 1 base and J by 1 base, with 10 bases between them. The CDR3: CAWSGSYVNYGYTF. The CDR3 coding sequence is TGTGCCTGGAGTGGCAGCTATGTTAACTATGGCTACACCTTC.